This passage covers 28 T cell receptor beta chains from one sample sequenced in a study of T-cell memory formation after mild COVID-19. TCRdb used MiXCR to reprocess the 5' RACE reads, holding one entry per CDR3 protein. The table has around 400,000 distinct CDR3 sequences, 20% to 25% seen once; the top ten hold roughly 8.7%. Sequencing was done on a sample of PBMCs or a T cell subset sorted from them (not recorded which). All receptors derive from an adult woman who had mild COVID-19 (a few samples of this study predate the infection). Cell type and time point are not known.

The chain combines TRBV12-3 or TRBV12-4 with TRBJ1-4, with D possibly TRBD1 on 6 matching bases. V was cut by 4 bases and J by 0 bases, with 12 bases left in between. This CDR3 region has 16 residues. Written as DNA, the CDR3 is TGTGCCAGCAGTTCAACAGGGTTGACAACTAATGAAAAACTGTTTTTT. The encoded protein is CASSSTGLTTNEKLFF.

CDR3 amino acids: CASSLNGAYGYTF. The CDR3 DNA is TGTGCCAGCAGTCTTAACGGAGCCTATGGCTACACCTTC. The V call is TRBV12-3 or TRBV12-4, the J call TRBJ1-2; D not resolved. Between the trimmed V and J ends, which lost 5 bases and 4 bases, there was a span of 11 bases. This CDR3 is built from 13 residues.

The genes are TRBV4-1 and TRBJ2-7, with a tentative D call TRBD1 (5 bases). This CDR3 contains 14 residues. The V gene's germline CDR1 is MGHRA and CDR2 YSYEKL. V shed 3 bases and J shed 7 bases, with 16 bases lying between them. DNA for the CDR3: TGCGCCAGCAGCCAGCATCCCACGCCAGGGGAGCAGTACTTC. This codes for CASSQHPTPGEQYF.

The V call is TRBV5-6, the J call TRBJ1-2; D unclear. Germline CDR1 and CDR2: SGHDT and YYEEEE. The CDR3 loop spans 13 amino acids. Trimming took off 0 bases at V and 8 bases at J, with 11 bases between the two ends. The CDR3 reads CASSLGIVRGYTF. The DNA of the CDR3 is TGTGCCAGCAGCTTGGGAATCGTCCGGGGCTACACCTTC.

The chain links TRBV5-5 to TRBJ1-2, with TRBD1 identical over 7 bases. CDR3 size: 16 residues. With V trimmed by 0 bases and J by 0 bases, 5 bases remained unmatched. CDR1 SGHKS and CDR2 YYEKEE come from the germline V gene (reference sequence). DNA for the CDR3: TGTGCCAGCAGCTTGGGCCCGGGACAGACTAACTATGGCTACACCTTC. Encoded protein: CASSLGPGQTNYGYTF.

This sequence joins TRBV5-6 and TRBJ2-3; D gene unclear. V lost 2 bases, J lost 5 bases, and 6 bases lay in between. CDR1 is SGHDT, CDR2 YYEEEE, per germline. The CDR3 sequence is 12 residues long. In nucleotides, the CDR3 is TGTGCCAGCAGCTTTCTCGAAGATACGCAGTATTTT. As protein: CASSFLEDTQYF. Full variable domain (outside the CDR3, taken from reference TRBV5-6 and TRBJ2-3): DAGVTQSPTHLIKTRGQQVTLRCSPKSGHDTVSWYQQALGQGPQFIFQYYEEEERQRGNFPDRFSGHQFPNYSSELNVNALLLGDSALYLCASSFLEDTQYFGPGTRLTVL.

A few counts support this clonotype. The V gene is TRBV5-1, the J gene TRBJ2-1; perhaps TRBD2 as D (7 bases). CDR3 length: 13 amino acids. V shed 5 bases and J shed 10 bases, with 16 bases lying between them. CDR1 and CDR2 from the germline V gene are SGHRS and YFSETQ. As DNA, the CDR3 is TGCGCCAGCAGGGCGGGGGCCACCTCGGAGCAGTTCTTC. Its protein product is CASRAGATSEQFF.

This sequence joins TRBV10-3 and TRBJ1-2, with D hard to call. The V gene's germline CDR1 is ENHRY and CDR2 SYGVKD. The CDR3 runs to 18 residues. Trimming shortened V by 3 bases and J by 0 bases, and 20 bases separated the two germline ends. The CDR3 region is CAISDPVPPRSSNYGYTF. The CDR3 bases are TGTGCCATCAGTGACCCTGTCCCTCCTCGGTCTTCTAACTATGGCTACACCTTC.

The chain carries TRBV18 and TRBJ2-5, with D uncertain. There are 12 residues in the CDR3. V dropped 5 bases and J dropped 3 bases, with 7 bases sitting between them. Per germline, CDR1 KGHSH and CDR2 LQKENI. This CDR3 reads CASSGPEETQYF. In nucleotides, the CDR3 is TGTGCCAGCTCAGGACCCGAAGAGACCCAGTACTTC.

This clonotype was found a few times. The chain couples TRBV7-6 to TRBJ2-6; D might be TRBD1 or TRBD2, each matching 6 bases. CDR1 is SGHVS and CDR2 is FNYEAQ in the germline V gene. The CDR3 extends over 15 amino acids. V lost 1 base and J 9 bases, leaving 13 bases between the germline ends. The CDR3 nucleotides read TGTGCCAGCAGCTTAGTAGGGGGGTCAGGCAACGTCCTGACTTTC. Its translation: CASSLVGGSGNVLTF.

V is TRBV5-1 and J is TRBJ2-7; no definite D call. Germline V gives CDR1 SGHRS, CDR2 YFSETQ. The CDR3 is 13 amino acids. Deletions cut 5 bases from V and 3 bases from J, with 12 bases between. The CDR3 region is CASSPDLGYEQYF. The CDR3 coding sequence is TGCGCCAGCAGTCCCGACCTTGGCTACGAGCAGTACTTC. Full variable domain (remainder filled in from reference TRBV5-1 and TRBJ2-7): KAGVTQTPRYLIKTRGQQVTLSCSPISGHRSVSWYQQTPGQGLQFLFEYFSETQRNKGNFPGRFSGRQFSNSRSEMNVSTLELGDSALYLCASSPDLGYEQYFGPGTRLTVT.

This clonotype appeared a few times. The CDR3 sequence is CSATPVGSYGYTF. The CDR3 coding sequence is TGCAGTGCTACCCCGGTGGGGAGCTATGGCTACACCTTC. The chain carries TRBV20-1 and TRBJ1-2; D unclear. V lost 4 bases to trimming and J lost 4 bases, with 13 bases between them. Germline V gene lookup returns CDR1 DFQATT and CDR2 SNEGSKA (reference sequence). The CDR3 runs 13 residues.

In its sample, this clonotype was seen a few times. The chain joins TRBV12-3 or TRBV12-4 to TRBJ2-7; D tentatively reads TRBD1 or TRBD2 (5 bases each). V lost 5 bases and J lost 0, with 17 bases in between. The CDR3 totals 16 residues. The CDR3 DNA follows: TGTGCCAGCAGTCCCCCAACCGGGACGGGCTCCTACGAGCAGTACTTC. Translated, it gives CASSPPTGTGSYEQYF.

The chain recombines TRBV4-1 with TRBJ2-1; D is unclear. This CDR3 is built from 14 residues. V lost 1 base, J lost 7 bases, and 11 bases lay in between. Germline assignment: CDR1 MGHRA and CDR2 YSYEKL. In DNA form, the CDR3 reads TGCGCCAGCAGCCAAGCGGCACCCCCGAATGAGCAGTTCTTC. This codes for CASSQAAPPNEQFF.

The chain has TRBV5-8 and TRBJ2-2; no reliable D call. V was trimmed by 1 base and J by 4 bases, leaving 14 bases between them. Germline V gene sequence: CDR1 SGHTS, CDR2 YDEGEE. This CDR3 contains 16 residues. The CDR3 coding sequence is TGTGCCAGCAGCTTGTTTACAGTCATGGGCACCGGGGAGCTGTTTTTT. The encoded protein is CASSLFTVMGTGELFF.

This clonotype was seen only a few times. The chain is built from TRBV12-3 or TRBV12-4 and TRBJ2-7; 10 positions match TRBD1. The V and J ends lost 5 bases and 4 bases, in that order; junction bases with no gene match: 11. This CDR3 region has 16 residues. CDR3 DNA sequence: TGTGCCAGCAGTCCGCTGACAGGGGGCTTAGTATACGAGCAGTACTTC. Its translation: CASSPLTGGLVYEQYF.

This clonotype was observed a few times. The CDR3, as DNA: TGCAGTGCTAGAGATTCCGGGACAGCTAATGAAAAACTGTTTTTT. The encoded protein is CSARDSGTANEKLFF. The J gene is TRBJ1-4, the V gene TRBV20-1; TRBD1 matches at 7 bases. The trim removed 0 bases at V and 3 bases at J, leaving 4 bases unmatched. The CDR3 is 15 amino acids. Germline CDR1 is DFQATT and CDR2 is SNEGSKA (reference sequence).

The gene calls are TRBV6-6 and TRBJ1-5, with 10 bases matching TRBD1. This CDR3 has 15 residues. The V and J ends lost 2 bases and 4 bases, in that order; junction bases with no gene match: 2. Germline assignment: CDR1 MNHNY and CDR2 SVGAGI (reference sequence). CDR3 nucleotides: TGTGCCAGCAGTTACCGGACAGGGGGGAATCAGCCCCAGCATTTT. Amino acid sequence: CASSYRTGGNQPQHF.

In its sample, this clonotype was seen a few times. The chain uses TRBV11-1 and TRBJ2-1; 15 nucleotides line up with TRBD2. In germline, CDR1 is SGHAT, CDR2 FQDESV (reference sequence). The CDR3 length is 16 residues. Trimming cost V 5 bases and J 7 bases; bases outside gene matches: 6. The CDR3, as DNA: TGTGCCAGCAGCCACGGTGGGACTAGCGGGAGGAATGAGCAGTTCTTC. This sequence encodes CASSHGGTSGRNEQFF.

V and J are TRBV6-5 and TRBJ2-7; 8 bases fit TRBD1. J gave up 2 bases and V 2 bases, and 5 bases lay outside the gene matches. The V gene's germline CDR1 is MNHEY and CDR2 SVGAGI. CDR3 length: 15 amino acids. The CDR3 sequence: CASSYEQGGPYEQYF. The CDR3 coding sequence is TGTGCCAGCAGTTACGAACAGGGGGGTCCCTACGAGCAGTACTTC.

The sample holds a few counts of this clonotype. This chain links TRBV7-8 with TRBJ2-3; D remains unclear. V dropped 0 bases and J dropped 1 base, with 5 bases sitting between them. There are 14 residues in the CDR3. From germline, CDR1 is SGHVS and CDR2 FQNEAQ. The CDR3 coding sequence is TGTGCCAGCAGCTTAGCCTACCGCACAGATACGCAGTATTTT. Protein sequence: CASSLAYRTDTQYF.

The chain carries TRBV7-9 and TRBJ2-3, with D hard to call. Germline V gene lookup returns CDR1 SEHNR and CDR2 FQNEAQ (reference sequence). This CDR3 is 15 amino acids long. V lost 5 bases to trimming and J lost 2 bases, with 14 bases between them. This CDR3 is CASSVPLGDTDTQYF. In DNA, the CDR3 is TGTGCCAGCAGCGTCCCCCTAGGTGACACAGATACGCAGTATTTT.

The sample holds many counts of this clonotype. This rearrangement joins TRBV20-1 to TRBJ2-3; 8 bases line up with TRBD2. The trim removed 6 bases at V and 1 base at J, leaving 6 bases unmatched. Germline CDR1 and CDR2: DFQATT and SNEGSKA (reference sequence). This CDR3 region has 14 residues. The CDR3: CSANAGGRTDTQYF. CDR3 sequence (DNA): TGCAGTGCCAACGCGGGGGGTCGCACAGATACGCAGTATTTT.

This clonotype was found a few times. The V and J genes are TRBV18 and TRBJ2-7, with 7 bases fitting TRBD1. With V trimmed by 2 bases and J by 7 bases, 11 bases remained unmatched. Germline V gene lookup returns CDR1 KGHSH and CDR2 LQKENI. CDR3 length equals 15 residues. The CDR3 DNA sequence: TGTGCCAGCTCACCAACCCCACAGGGACAGTCGGAGCAGTACTTC. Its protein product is CASSPTPQGQSEQYF.

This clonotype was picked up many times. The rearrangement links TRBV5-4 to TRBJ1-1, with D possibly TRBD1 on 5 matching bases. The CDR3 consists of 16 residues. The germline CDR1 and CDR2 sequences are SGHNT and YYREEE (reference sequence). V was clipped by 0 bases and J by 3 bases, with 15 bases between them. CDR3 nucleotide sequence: TGTGCCAGCAGCTTGGGAGGGGAGAGTTATGACACTGAAGCTTTCTTT. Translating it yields CASSLGGESYDTEAFF.

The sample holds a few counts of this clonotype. The CDR3 DNA is TGCGCCAGCAGCCAACCCGGGACTAGCGAAGCGCAGTATTTT. It encodes CASSQPGTSEAQYF. The J gene is TRBJ2-3, the V gene TRBV4-3, with TRBD2 matching 10 bases. The CDR3 has 14 amino acids. Germline trimming cut 2 bases from V and 10 bases from J; bases unmatched to any gene: 6. Germline-derived CDR1 and CDR2 are LGHNA and YSLEER.

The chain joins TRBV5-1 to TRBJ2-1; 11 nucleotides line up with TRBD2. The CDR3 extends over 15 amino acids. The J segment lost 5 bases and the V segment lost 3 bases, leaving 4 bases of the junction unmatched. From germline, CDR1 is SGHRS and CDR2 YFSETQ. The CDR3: CASSSTSGVNNEQFF. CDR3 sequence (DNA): TGCGCCAGCAGCTCGACTAGCGGGGTTAACAATGAGCAGTTCTTC.

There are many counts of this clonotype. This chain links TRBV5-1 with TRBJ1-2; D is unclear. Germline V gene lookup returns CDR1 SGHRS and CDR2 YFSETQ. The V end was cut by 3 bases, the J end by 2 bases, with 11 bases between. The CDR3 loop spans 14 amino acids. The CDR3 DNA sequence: TGCGCCAGCAGCTCGACGACGGGAAACTATGGCTACACCTTC. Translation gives CASSSTTGNYGYTF.